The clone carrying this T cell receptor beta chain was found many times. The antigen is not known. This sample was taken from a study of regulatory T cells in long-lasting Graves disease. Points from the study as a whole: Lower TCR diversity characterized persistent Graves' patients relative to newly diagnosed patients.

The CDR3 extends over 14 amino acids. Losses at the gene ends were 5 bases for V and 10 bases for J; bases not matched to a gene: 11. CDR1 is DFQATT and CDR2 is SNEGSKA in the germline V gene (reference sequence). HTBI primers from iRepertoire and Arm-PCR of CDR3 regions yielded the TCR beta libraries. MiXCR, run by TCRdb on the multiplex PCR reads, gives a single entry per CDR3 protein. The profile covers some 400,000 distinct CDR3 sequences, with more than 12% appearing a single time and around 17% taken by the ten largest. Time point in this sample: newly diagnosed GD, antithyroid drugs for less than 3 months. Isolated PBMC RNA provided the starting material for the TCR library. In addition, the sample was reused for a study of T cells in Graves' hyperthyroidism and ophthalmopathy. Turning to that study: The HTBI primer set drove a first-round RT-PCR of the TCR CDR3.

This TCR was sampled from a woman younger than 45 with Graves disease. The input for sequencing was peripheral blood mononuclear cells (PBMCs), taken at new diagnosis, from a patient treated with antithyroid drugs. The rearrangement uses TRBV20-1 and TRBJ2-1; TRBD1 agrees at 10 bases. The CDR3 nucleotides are TGCAGTGCTGCCTCCGGGACAGGGGTAGGCGAGCAGTTCTTC. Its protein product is CSAASGTGVGEQFF.